This T cell receptor (beta chain) derives from a study of PD-L1 blockade in urothelial cancer. The time point: peripheral blood 6 weeks after treatment start. Patients in the study were battling locally advanced or metastatic urothelial carcinoma. The CDR3 covers 15 residues. V was cut by 1 base and J by 2 bases, with 9 bases left in between. The germline V gene encodes CDR1 SGHTS and CDR2 YDEGEE. TCRdb's table, derived via immunoSEQ multiplex PCR, lists solely in-frame clones and lacks some. The table lists 120,000 or so clones, about 82% of them singletons. Specimen: PBMCs, collected around atezolizumab (anti-PD-L1) treatment. The chain couples TRBV5-8 to TRBJ2-2; D is undetermined. This receptor was identified in a man aged 50-60 years with urothelial cancer. CDR3 nucleotides: TGTGCCAGCAGCTTGTTCGGGTACAACACCGGGGAGCTGTTTTTT. It encodes CASSLFGYNTGELFF.